Each of the 8 T cell receptor beta chains below was sequenced from the same sample in a study of OX40 agonist ivuxolimab in advanced cancers. Measured with immunoSEQ multiplex PCR; TCRdb has only the in-frame clones, and not every one. The table lists about 71,000 clones, about 81% of them singletons. The sample was CD4+ or CD8+ T cells sorted from blood, taken in a trial of the OX40 agonist ivuxolimab. Every receptor here comes from an adult with an advanced solid tumor such as melanoma, head and neck, liver or kidney cancer.

The V gene is TRBV25-1, the J gene TRBJ1-2, with TRBD1 matching 8 bases. The V segment lost 8 bases and the J segment 0 bases; nucleotides outside the gene matches: 8. This CDR3 spans 15 amino acids. The germline CDR1 and CDR2 sequences are MGHDK and SYGVNS. CDR3 residues: CASLPGGLPNYGYTF. DNA for the CDR3: TGTGCCAGCCTACCAGGGGGCTTACCTAACTATGGCTACACCTTC.

The V and J genes are TRBV5-1 and TRBJ2-7, with D perhaps TRBD2 (6 bases). Trimming stripped 4 bases from V and 11 bases from J, with 19 bases between. The germline V gene encodes CDR1 SGHRS and CDR2 YFSETQ. This CDR3 is built from 13 residues. CDR3 DNA: TGCGCCAGCAGCCTGGAGGGGCGAGCCGATGAGTACTTC. It is translated as CASSLEGRADEYF.

The J gene is TRBJ2-1, the V gene TRBV7-2, with 8 positions matching TRBD2. V lost 5 bases to trimming and J lost 7 bases; unmatched junction nucleotides: 16. The CDR3 is 17 amino acids. The V gene's germline CDR1 is SGHTA and CDR2 FQGNSA. Here the CDR3 DNA reads TGTGCCAGCAGCCCCGGGCTGGCGGGAGGTCTTCTTAATGAGCAGTTCTTC. It yields the protein CASSPGLAGGLLNEQFF. Looking up the rest from reference TRBV7-2 and TRBJ2-1 gives the full variable domain: GAGVSQSPSNKVTEKGKDVELRCDPISGHTALYWYRQSLGQGLEFLIYFQGNSAPDKSGLPSDRFSAERTGGSVSTLTIQRTQQEDSAVYLCASSPGLAGGLLNEQFFGPGTRLTVL.

The chain carries TRBV7-2 and TRBJ2-4; D uncertain. Germline CDR1 is SGHTA and CDR2 is FQGNSA. This CDR3 contains 15 residues. V was clipped by 1 base and J by 0 bases, with 7 bases between them. CDR3 nucleotides: TGTGCCAGCAGCTTAGTAGGGATAGCCAAAAACATTCAGTACTTC. Protein: CASSLVGIAKNIQYF.

The chain has TRBV7-7 and TRBJ2-3; a possible D gene is TRBD1 (6 bases). The CDR3 length is 14 residues. Per germline, CDR1 SSHAT and CDR2 FNYEAQ (reference sequence). Trimming cost V 5 bases and J 2 bases, with 11 bases left between them. The CDR3 DNA is TGTGCCAGCAGCGCAACAGGGATCACAGATACGCAGTATTTT. Protein sequence: CASSATGITDTQYF.

This clone was observed a few times. The V call is TRBV11-2, the J call TRBJ1-4; D call uncertain. Germline lookup yields CDR1 SGHAT and CDR2 FQNNGV. Deletions cut 2 bases from V and 2 bases from J, with 6 bases between. The CDR3 spans 14 residues. Here the CDR3 reads CASSLLRTNEKLFF. In DNA form, the CDR3 reads TGTGCCAGCAGCTTATTACGGACTAATGAAAAACTGTTTTTT.

This clone was detected only once. J is TRBJ1-5 and V is TRBV6-1; TRBD1 matches 7 bases. Germline CDR1 reads MNHNS; CDR2 reads SASEGT. CDR3 size: 15 residues. Trimming cost V 3 bases and J 3 bases; bases outside gene matches: 5. For the CDR3, the DNA is TGTGCCAGCAGTGATCACAGGGGCCACAATCAGCCCCAGCATTTT. It specifies CASSDHRGHNQPQHF.

The chain uses TRBV19 and TRBJ2-6; D ambiguous. V dropped 5 bases and J dropped 0 bases, with 5 bases sitting between them. This CDR3 is 14 amino acids long. Germline V CDR1 and CDR2: LNHDA, SQIVND (reference sequence). The CDR3 DNA reads as TGTGCCAGTAGTGACCTCTCTGGGGCCAACGTCCTGACTTTC. Translation gives CASSDLSGANVLTF.